This T cell receptor beta chain was identified during a study of blood T cell repertoires in COVID-19. Study summary: The United States, Italy and Spain were the sources of the acute and convalescent COVID-19 samples. T cells, B-cell-depleted T cells, or PBMCs supplied cDNA or gDNA.

Per the authors' pipeline: Estimates of nucleated cell counts were drawn from the amplification of reference gene primers. The repertoire was sequenced with immunoSEQ multiplex PCR; TCRdb's copy has only in-frame clones and lacks some. V and J calls and clone size are as listed in that table; D and trimming were resolved from the DNA. The table shows around 130,000 clones, with 75% to 90% occurring only once. The sequenced sample consisted of peripheral blood. The sequence was obtained from a woman aged 45-59 years who had recovered from COVID-19.

CDR3 nucleotide sequence: TGTGCCAGCAGCCTAGGGGCGTCACCCCTCCACTTT. Its protein is CASSLGASPLHF. This rearrangement joins TRBV21-1 to TRBJ1-6; the D call of TRBD1 is as the table states it, not checked on the DNA. TRBV21-1 is a pseudogene. The length of the CDR3 is 12 residues.